This T cell receptor (beta chain) emerged from a study of shared clonotypes between healthy human individuals. Deep was the level at which the assay was run. Repertoires were generated with immunoSEQ multiplex PCR, while TCRdb's copy carries only in-frame clones and drops some. Of 1,400,000 or so clones detected, roughly 98.5% appear once; the ten largest clones hold around 0.33%. Germline loops: CDR1 SQVTM, CDR2 ANQGSEA. V was trimmed by 7 bases and J by 5 bases, leaving 21 bases between them. The CDR3 consists of 14 residues. This TCR derives from a man aged 25-45 years in good health. Sequenced: naive CD4+ T cells sorted from blood. The subset here: CD45RA+ positively selected. This chain connects TRBV29-1 to TRBJ2-7, with D tentatively TRBD1 (6 bases). CDR3 sequence: CSATGAGAFHEQYF. CDR3 in DNA: TGCAGCGCCACCGGGGCAGGGGCTTTCCACGAGCAGTACTTC.